This T cell receptor beta chain was recovered during a study of blood T cells in healthy people across ages. Study-wide points: Diversity estimates from one million T cells were considered underestimates. Possibly confounding the expanded clonotype changes was the fact that donor CMV status was unknown.

Combining a sample-barcoded 5' primer with a J-beta primer mix, a second PCR ran for roughly 7 to 12 cycles. Each TCR beta cDNA got a 12-nucleotide random molecular identifier. MiXCR was run by TCRdb on the 5' RACE reads, yielding one entry per CDR3 protein. The table records about 290,000 distinct CDR3 sequences, about 25% of them present only once. This clonotype has a handful of counts. Its target is not known. The V gene's germline CDR1 is MNHEY and CDR2 SVGAGI. The CDR3 length is 14 residues. The J segment lost 1 base and the V segment lost 10 bases, leaving 9 bases of the junction unmatched. The sample comprised blood. This receptor was obtained from a woman aged 70-85 years in good health. The V call is TRBV6-5, the J call TRBJ2-5, with TRBD2 matching over 7 bases. The CDR3 DNA sequence: TGTGCCACCCGACGAACTAGCGCCCAAGAGACCCAGTACTTC. It specifies CATRRTSAQETQYF.